A single sample is the source of the 16 T cell receptor beta chains below, sequenced in a study of blood T cell repertoires in COVID-19. Here immunoSEQ multiplex PCR was the method, and the copy in TCRdb shows in-frame clones only, minus some. The sample has 190,000 or so clones; around 87% are singletons. Sequencing was performed on peripheral blood. These TCRs come from a man aged 35 to 55 with active or convalescent COVID-19.

The chain combines TRBV6-2 or TRBV6-3 with TRBJ1-1; tentative D call: TRBD1 (6 bases). CDR1 and CDR2 (germline): MNHEY, SVGEGT. This CDR3 has 13 amino acids. Trimming left V 6 bases short and J 7 bases short, with 15 bases between. The DNA of the CDR3 is TGTGCCAGCAGCAGGGGATTGCGTGATGAAGCTTTCTTT. Translated: CASSRGLRDEAFF.

The gene calls are TRBV30 and TRBJ2-2; the D gene is possibly TRBD2 (7 bases). The V and J ends lost 0 bases and 5 bases respectively, with 10 bases between them. Germline V gives CDR1 GTSNPN, CDR2 SVGIG (reference sequence). The CDR3 is 14 amino acids. The CDR3 DNA is TGTGCCTGGAGTGTGGGGGGGGCTACCGGGGAGCTGTTTTTT. Translating it yields CAWSVGGATGELFF.

This chain joins TRBV3-1 (or the pseudogene TRBV3-2) and TRBJ2-1; 13 bases match TRBD2. The germline gives CDR1 LGHDT, CDR2 YNNKEL (reference sequence). V dropped 4 bases and J dropped 7; count of bases not matched to a gene: 4. This CDR3 region has 15 residues. The CDR3 coding sequence is TGTGCCAGCAGCCCGGGACTAGCGGGGCGGAATGAGCAGTTCTTC. Translated, it gives CASSPGLAGRNEQFF.

V usage is TRBV2 and J usage is TRBJ2-2; no reliable D call. This CDR3 has 13 amino acids. Germline values: CDR1 SNHLY, CDR2 FYNNEI. With 0 bases removed from V and 7 bases from J, the gap between germline ends came to 6 bases. This chain's CDR3 is CASSEARLGELFF. CDR3 DNA sequence: TGTGCCAGCAGTGAAGCGCGACTCGGGGAGCTGTTTTTT.

The genes are TRBV11-3 and TRBJ2-1; a possible D gene is TRBD2 (5 bases). Deletions cut 5 bases from V and 9 bases from J, with 23 bases between. The length of the CDR3 is 16 residues. Germline CDR1 and CDR2: SGHNT and YENEEA. CDR3 residues: CASSAPGWPQSSEQFF. The CDR3, as DNA: TGTGCCAGCAGCGCACCGGGGTGGCCCCAGTCTAGTGAGCAGTTCTTC. The full variable domain, completed using reference TRBV11-3 and TRBJ2-1, is EAGVVQSPRYKIIEKKQPVAFWCNPISGHNTLYWYLQNLGQGPELLIRYENEEAVDDSQLPKDRFSAERLKGVDSTLKIQPAELGDSAVYLCASSAPGWPQSSEQFFGPGTRLTVL.

In DNA form, the CDR3 reads TGTGCCAGCAGTGGATGGGGGACTAGCGGGGGAAGGCGCACAGATACGCAGTATTTT. This encodes CASSGWGTSGGRRTDTQYF. The chain links TRBV2 to TRBJ2-3, with 14 bases that match TRBD2. This CDR3 comprises 19 residues. Germline loops: CDR1 SNHLY, CDR2 FYNNEI. Losses at the gene ends were 4 bases for V and 1 base for J; bases not matched to a gene: 10.

The table lists this clone with a count of one. The chain has TRBV7-8 and TRBJ1-5; D unclear. Trimming took 3 bases from V and 0 from J, leaving 12 bases between them. From germline, CDR1 is SGHVS and CDR2 FQNEAQ. This CDR3 contains 16 residues. The DNA of the CDR3 is TGTGCCAGCAGCTTTGCGAGAGTCCCTAGCAATCAGCCCCAGCATTTT. Translating gives CASSFARVPSNQPQHF.

The chain couples TRBV4-1 to TRBJ2-3; tentatively, D is TRBD2 (5 bases). The V end was cut by 0 bases, the J end by 11 bases, with 9 bases between. CDR1 MGHRA and CDR2 YSYEKL come from the germline V gene. The CDR3 runs to 12 residues. CDR3 coding DNA: TGCGCCAGCAGCCAAGAGGTCGGGGAGCAGTATTTT. Its protein product is CASSQEVGEQYF.

This chain connects TRBV7-9 to TRBJ2-5; 7 nucleotides match TRBD2. V lost 4 bases to trimming and J lost 3 bases; unmatched junction nucleotides: 2. Looked up from germline, CDR1 is SEHNR and CDR2 is FQNEAQ (reference sequence). The CDR3 has 13 residues. CDR3 in DNA: TGTGCCAGCAGCTGGGGGGGAAAAGAGACCCAGTACTTC. Translating it yields CASSWGGKETQYF.

The genes are TRBV19 and TRBJ2-7; D is possibly TRBD2 (5 bases). Germline V gene lookup returns CDR1 LNHDA and CDR2 SQIVND (reference sequence). The length of the CDR3 is 15 residues. V was clipped by 3 bases and J by 2 bases, with 14 bases between them. The CDR3 region is CASSIGGIRTYEQYF. CDR3 nucleotide sequence: TGTGCCAGTAGTATTGGAGGAATAAGGACCTACGAGCAGTACTTC.

This sequence joins TRBV3-1 (or the pseudogene TRBV3-2) and TRBJ1-2; D may be TRBD1 (5 bases). Per the germline V gene, CDR1 is LGHDT and CDR2 is YNNKEL (reference sequence). The CDR3 covers 14 residues. Trimming left V 0 bases short and J 8 bases short, with 13 bases between. As DNA, the CDR3 is TGTGCCAGCAGCCAAGACGGGGGGGAGGAGGGCTACACCTTC. It specifies CASSQDGGEEGYTF.

V usage is TRBV7-6 and J usage is TRBJ2-2; weak D call: TRBD2 (6 bases). Germline CDR1 and CDR2: SGHVS and FNYEAQ. Trimming pared 2 bases from V and 1 base from J, leaving 8 bases between. The CDR3 contains 15 residues. In nucleotides, the CDR3 is TGTGCCAGCAGCTTAAACGGGGGGAACACCGGGGAGCTGTTTTTT. This sequence encodes CASSLNGGNTGELFF.

This clone was seen a few times. The chain combines TRBV18 with TRBJ2-3; D might be TRBD1 (6 bases). Deletions cut 1 base from V and 3 bases from J, with 14 bases between. Germline lookup yields CDR1 KGHSH and CDR2 LQKENI. This CDR3 is built from 16 residues. The DNA for the CDR3 is TGTGCCAGCTCACCACTTGGATTGGGGGCAACAGATACGCAGTATTTT. Protein sequence: CASSPLGLGATDTQYF. Based on the CDR3 plus reference TRBV18 and TRBJ2-3, the full variable domain is NAGVMQNPRHLVRRRGQEARLRCSPMKGHSHVYWYRQLPEEGLKFMVYLQKENIIDESGMPKERFSAEFPKEGPSILRIQQVVRGDSAAYFCASSPLGLGATDTQYFGPGTRLTVL.

The chain combines TRBV20-1 with TRBJ2-5; D call uncertain. The germline V and J ends were trimmed by 4 bases and 2 bases, with 5 bases remaining between them. Germline V gene lookup returns CDR1 DFQATT and CDR2 SNEGSKA (reference sequence). The CDR3 sequence is 11 residues long. Written as DNA, the CDR3 is TGCAGTGCTAAACAACAAGAGACCCAGTACTTC. This gives the protein CSAKQQETQYF.

The rearrangement links TRBV19 to TRBJ2-4; 10 bases line up with TRBD2. The germline gives CDR1 LNHDA, CDR2 SQIVND (reference sequence). This CDR3 spans 15 amino acids. V lost 9 bases, J lost 0 bases, and 5 bases stayed unmatched. This CDR3 is CASTSGGVAKNIQYF. The CDR3 nucleotides read TGTGCCAGCACAAGCGGGGGGGTAGCCAAAAACATTCAGTACTTC.

This clone was observed a handful of times. The V gene is TRBV6-1, the J gene TRBJ1-5, with 7 bases that match TRBD1. Germline lookup yields CDR1 MNHNS and CDR2 SASEGT. Unmatched junction bases numbered 15, after V lost 0 bases and J lost 7 bases. CDR3 length equals 18 residues. The CDR3 region is CASSEARVFGAGGQPQHF. As DNA, the CDR3 is TGTGCCAGCAGTGAAGCGCGGGTCTTTGGGGCAGGGGGGCAGCCCCAGCATTTT.